A selection of T cell receptor beta chains follows, all from one sample in a study of CD8+ T cells in alopecia areata. The table came from immunoSEQ multiplex PCR; TCRdb's copy has only in-frame clones and leaves some out. There are about 290,000 clones in the sample; roughly 64% occur only once, and less than 2% lies in the top ten. The material was CD4+ T cells sorted from blood, obtained at week 24, from a patient treated with tofacitinib. Receptors originate from a human donor with alopecia areata. Each CDR3 is given with its conserved first and last residue. A D gene is named only where the DNA matches it firmly. Rows give clone size only sometimes, using once, few, many, or a class for an expanded clone.

v_call: TRBV4-1; clone_size: NA; j_call: TRBJ1-5; d_call: NA; cdr3_nt: TGCGCCAGCTCGCTGGTACGGGGGCGCAATCAGCCCCAGCATTTT; cdr3_aa: CASSLVRGRNQPQHF
v_call: TRBV2; clone_size: NA; j_call: TRBJ2-7; d_call: TRBD1; cdr3_nt: TGTGCCAGCAGTGGGGACAGTCCCCCCTACGAGCAGTACTTC; cdr3_aa: CASSGDSPPYEQYF
v_call: TRBV5-1; clone_size: few; j_call: TRBJ2-3; d_call: NA; cdr3_nt: TGCGCCAGCAGCGAGTATAACACAGATACGCAGTATTTT; cdr3_aa: CASSEYNTDTQYF
v_call: TRBV20-1; clone_size: NA; j_call: TRBJ2-1; d_call: NA; cdr3_nt: TGCAGTGGCGGGCGATACAATGAGCAGTTCTTC; cdr3_aa: CSGGRYNEQFF
v_call: TRBV28; clone_size: NA; j_call: TRBJ1-2; d_call: TRBD1; cdr3_nt: TGTGCCAGCATCCAGGACAGGACTAACTATGGCTACACCTTC; cdr3_aa: CASIQDRTNYGYTF
v_call: TRBV29-1; clone_size: NA; j_call: TRBJ2-7; d_call: TRBD1; cdr3_nt: TGCAGCGTTCGACAGGGGGGACCAGCCTACGAGCAGTACTTC; cdr3_aa: CSVRQGGPAYEQYF
v_call: TRBV7-8; clone_size: NA; j_call: TRBJ2-1; d_call: NA; cdr3_nt: TGTGCCAGCAGCTCCCCCGGGGGGCCCTACAATGAGCAGTTCTTC; cdr3_aa: CASSSPGGPYNEQFF
v_call: TRBV4-1; clone_size: NA; j_call: TRBJ2-7; d_call: NA; cdr3_nt: TGCGCCAGCAGCCAAGATTTCCCCAGGGCGCTATACGAGCAGTACTTC; cdr3_aa: CASSQDFPRALYEQYF
v_call: TRBV7-9; clone_size: NA; j_call: TRBJ2-7; d_call: NA; cdr3_nt: TGTGCCAGCAGCACCGGGACGGCCCCTTACGAGCAGTACTTC; cdr3_aa: CASSTGTAPYEQYF
v_call: TRBV5-1; clone_size: NA; j_call: TRBJ2-7; d_call: NA; cdr3_nt: TGCGCCAGCAGCTTGGTCACAGGGTTTTCGTACGAGCAGTACTTC; cdr3_aa: CASSLVTGFSYEQYF
v_call: TRBV6-5; clone_size: NA; j_call: TRBJ2-4; d_call: NA; cdr3_nt: TGTGCCAGCAATGGCCTCGCGGAGGACATTCAGTACTTC; cdr3_aa: CASNGLAEDIQYF
v_call: TRBV23-1; clone_size: few; j_call: TRBJ2-1; d_call: TRBD2; cdr3_nt: TGCGCCAGCAGTCCCTCCGGAGCGGGGTCCTACAATGAGCAGTTCTTC; cdr3_aa: CASSPSGAGSYNEQFF
v_call: TRBV25-1; clone_size: NA; j_call: TRBJ1-2; d_call: NA; cdr3_nt: TGTGCCAGCACGGGGTTGCACGGCTACACCTTC; cdr3_aa: CASTGLHGYTF
v_call: TRBV30; clone_size: NA; j_call: TRBJ1-5; d_call: NA; cdr3_nt: TGTGCCTGGAGTGTTCTGGCTAGCAATCAGCCCCAGCATTTT; cdr3_aa: CAWSVLASNQPQHF
v_call: TRBV6-5; clone_size: NA; j_call: TRBJ2-3; d_call: NA; cdr3_nt: TGTGCCAGCAGCCGAGGGGGCTCTAGCGCAGATACGCAGTATTTT; cdr3_aa: CASSRGGSSADTQYF
v_call: TRBV7-9; clone_size: few; j_call: TRBJ1-5; d_call: NA; cdr3_nt: TGTGCCAGCAGCTTGAACGATCAGCCCCAGCATTTT; cdr3_aa: CASSLNDQPQHF
v_call: TRBV7-2; clone_size: NA; j_call: TRBJ2-1; d_call: TRBD2; cdr3_nt: TGTGCCAGCCCCCCCCTGATAGCGGGGTTCAGCTCCTACAATGAGCAGTTCTTC; cdr3_aa: CASPPLIAGFSSYNEQFF
v_call: TRBV28; clone_size: NA; j_call: TRBJ2-1; d_call: NA; cdr3_nt: TGTGCCAGCAGGGGGAGGTACAATGAGCAGTTCTTC; cdr3_aa: CASRGRYNEQFF
v_call: TRBV30; clone_size: NA; j_call: TRBJ1-1; d_call: NA; cdr3_nt: TGTGCCTGGAGTGTAAAGGCCAGCTTTGAAGCTTTCTTT; cdr3_aa: CAWSVKASFEAFF
v_call: TRBV4-1; clone_size: NA; j_call: TRBJ2-3; d_call: NA; cdr3_nt: TGCGCCAGCAGCCAAGTTCCAGGGAGAATGGGCACAGATACGCAGTATTTT; cdr3_aa: CASSQVPGRMGTDTQYF
v_call: TRBV5-1; clone_size: NA; j_call: TRBJ2-5; d_call: NA; cdr3_nt: TGCGCCAGCGGACCCCAAGAGACCCAGTACTTC; cdr3_aa: CASGPQETQYF
v_call: TRBV2; clone_size: NA; j_call: TRBJ2-1; d_call: TRBD2; cdr3_nt: TGTGCCAGCAGTCCAAGGACTAGCGGGGGTTACAATGAGCAGTTCTTC; cdr3_aa: CASSPRTSGGYNEQFF
v_call: TRBV19; clone_size: NA; j_call: TRBJ2-7; d_call: TRBD1; cdr3_nt: TGTGCCAGTAGTATAGGAGCAGGGGGAGCCTACGAGCAGTACTTC; cdr3_aa: CASSIGAGGAYEQYF
v_call: TRBV30; clone_size: NA; j_call: TRBJ2-3; d_call: NA; cdr3_nt: TGTGCCTGGAGTACCCGCCTCACAGATACGCAGTATTTT; cdr3_aa: CAWSTRLTDTQYF
v_call: TRBV5-1; clone_size: once; j_call: TRBJ2-5; d_call: NA; cdr3_nt: TGCGCCAGCAGCTTGGTCGCAGATGTGGAGACCCAGTACTTC; cdr3_aa: CASSLVADVETQYF